Below, 9 T cell receptor beta chains from the same sample are listed, as sequenced in a study of PD-L1 blockade in urothelial cancer. Regarding time point: peripheral blood 6 weeks after treatment start. Libraries were prepared by immunoSEQ multiplex PCR; TCRdb keeps only in-frame clonotypes and omits some of them. The sample lists 100,000 to 150,000 clones, about 83% occurring once. Sequencing was performed on PBMCs, taken around atezolizumab (anti-PD-L1) treatment. These receptor sequences come from a man aged 50 to 59 with urothelial cancer.

This chain joins TRBV5-1 and TRBJ2-3; D is perhaps TRBD2 (5 bases). Trimming shortened V by 4 bases and J by 4 bases, and 13 bases separated the two germline ends. The CDR3 length is 14 residues. The germline gives CDR1 SGHRS, CDR2 YFSETQ. The CDR3 loop reads CASSPSWGADTQYF. CDR3 sequence (DNA): TGCGCCAGCAGCCCCTCCTGGGGAGCAGATACGCAGTATTTT.

The rearrangement uses TRBV2 and TRBJ1-5, with D maybe TRBD1 (5 bases). Germline values: CDR1 SNHLY, CDR2 FYNNEI. V dropped 1 base and J dropped 6 bases, with 10 bases sitting between them. This CDR3 has 14 residues. CDR3 region: CASSEVGGFQPQHF. In DNA, the CDR3 is TGTGCCAGCAGTGAAGTGGGGGGGTTTCAGCCCCAGCATTTT.

J is TRBJ1-5 and V is TRBV25-1, with a possible D match to TRBD1 (5 bases). Trimming shortened V by 4 bases and J by 5 bases, and 12 bases separated the two germline ends. The CDR3 has 14 residues. The germline V gene encodes CDR1 MGHDK and CDR2 SYGVNS. CDR3 sequence: CASSGTGLYQPQHF. The CDR3, as DNA: TGTGCCAGCAGTGGAACAGGTTTGTATCAGCCCCAGCATTTT.

The chain combines TRBV27 with TRBJ1-1; 11 bases agree with TRBD1. The V gene end was trimmed by 4 bases and the J gene end by 0 bases; junction bases not matched to a gene: 1. Germline CDR1 and CDR2: MNHEY and SMNVEV (reference sequence). This CDR3 comprises 15 residues. CDR3 loop: CASSWTGGMNTEAFF. In DNA, the CDR3 is TGTGCCAGCAGTTGGACAGGGGGCATGAACACTGAAGCTTTCTTT.

This clone showed up just a few times. The chain carries TRBV13 and TRBJ2-1; 7 positions agree with TRBD1. The germline V gene has CDR1 PRHDT and CDR2 FYEKMQ (reference sequence). The CDR3 is 14 residues long. V lost 4 bases, J lost 5 bases, and 5 bases stayed unmatched. The CDR3 loop is CASSSRQGHNEQFF. The DNA of the CDR3 is TGTGCCAGCAGCTCAAGACAGGGTCACAATGAGCAGTTCTTC.

This chain connects TRBV6-4 to TRBJ2-1; D is possibly TRBD2 (7 bases). Trimming removed 5 bases from V and 10 bases from J, with 21 bases in between. The germline V gene has CDR1 MRHNA and CDR2 SNTAGT. This CDR3 region has 15 residues. The CDR3 sequence: CASSTEGGAYREQFF. The CDR3 DNA reads TGTGCCAGCAGTACCGAGGGGGGGGCTTATCGGGAGCAGTTCTTC.

The CDR3 DNA reads TGTGCCAGCAGCTTATCCGGGACTAGCGGGAGGAATGAGCAGTTCTTC. Translation gives CASSLSGTSGRNEQFF. The J gene is TRBJ2-1, the V gene TRBV7-2, with 15 bases that match TRBD2. This CDR3 region has 16 residues. V was clipped by 2 bases and J by 7 bases; unmatched bases: 3. Germline values: CDR1 SGHTA, CDR2 FQGNSA.

This clone was seen only a few times. The V gene is TRBV27, the J gene TRBJ1-2; 7 positions agree with TRBD1. The ends lost 6 bases at V and 0 bases at J; junction bases unmatched: 7. Looked up from germline, CDR1 is MNHEY and CDR2 is SMNVEV (reference sequence). CDR3 length equals 15 residues. The CDR3 DNA follows: TGTGCCAGCAGGGGTCCGGGACAGCCTAACTATGGCTACACCTTC. It codes for CASRGPGQPNYGYTF.

The chain links TRBV30 to TRBJ1-2; 7 bases map to TRBD1. Germline CDR1 and CDR2: GTSNPN and SVGIG (reference sequence). The trim removed 1 base at V and 0 bases at J, leaving 2 bases unmatched. This CDR3 region has 14 residues. CDR3 nucleotide sequence: TGTGCCTGGAGTGCCGGGACAGCTAACTATGGCTACACCTTC. Its translation: CAWSAGTANYGYTF. Together with reference TRBV30 and TRBJ1-2, the CDR3 gives the full variable domain: SQTIHQWPATLVQPVGSPLSLECTVEGTSNPNLYWYRQAAGRGLQLLFYSVGIGQISSEVPQNLSASRPQDRQFILSSKKLLLSDSGFYLCAWSAGTANYGYTFGSGTRLTVV.